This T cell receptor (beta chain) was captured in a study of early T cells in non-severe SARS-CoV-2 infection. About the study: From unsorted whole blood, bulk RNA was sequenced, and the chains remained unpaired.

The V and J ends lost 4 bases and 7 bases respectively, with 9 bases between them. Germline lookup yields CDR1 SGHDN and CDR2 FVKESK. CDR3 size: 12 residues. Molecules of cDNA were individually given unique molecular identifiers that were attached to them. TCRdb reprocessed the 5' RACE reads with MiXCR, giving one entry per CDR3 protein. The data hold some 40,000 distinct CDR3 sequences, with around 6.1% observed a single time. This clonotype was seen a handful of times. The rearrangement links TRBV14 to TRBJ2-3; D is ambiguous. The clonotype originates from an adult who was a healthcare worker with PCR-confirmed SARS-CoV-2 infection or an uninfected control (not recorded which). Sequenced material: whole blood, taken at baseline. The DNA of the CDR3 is TGTGCCAGCAGCCTCGAGAGAAATACGCAGTATTTT. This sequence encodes CASSLERNTQYF. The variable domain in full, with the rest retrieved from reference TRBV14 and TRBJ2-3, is EAGVTQFPSHSVIEKGQTVTLRCDPISGHDNLYWYRRVMGKEIKFLLHFVKESKQDESGMPNNRFLAERTGGTYSTLKVQPAELEDSGVYFCASSLERNTQYFGPGTRLTVL.